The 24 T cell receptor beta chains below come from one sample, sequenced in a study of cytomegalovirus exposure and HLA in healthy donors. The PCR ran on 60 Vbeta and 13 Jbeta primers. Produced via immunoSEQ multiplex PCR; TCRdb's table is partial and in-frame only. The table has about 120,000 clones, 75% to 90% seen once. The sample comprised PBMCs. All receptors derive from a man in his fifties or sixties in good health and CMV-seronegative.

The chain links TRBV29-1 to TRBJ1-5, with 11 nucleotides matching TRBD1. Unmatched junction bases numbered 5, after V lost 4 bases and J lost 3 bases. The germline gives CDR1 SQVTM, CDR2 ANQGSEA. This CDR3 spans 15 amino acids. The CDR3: CSVVWTGGINQPQHF. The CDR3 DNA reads TGCAGCGTTGTTTGGACAGGGGGCATCAATCAGCCCCAGCATTTT.

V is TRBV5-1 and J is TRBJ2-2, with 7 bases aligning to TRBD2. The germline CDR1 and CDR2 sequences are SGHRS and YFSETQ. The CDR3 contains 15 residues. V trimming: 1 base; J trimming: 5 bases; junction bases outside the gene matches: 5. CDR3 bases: TGCGCCAGCAGCTTGACTCGCGGGGGTACCGGGGAGCTGTTTTTT. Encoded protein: CASSLTRGGTGELFF. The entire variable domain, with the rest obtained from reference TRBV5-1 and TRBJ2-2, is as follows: KAGVTQTPRYLIKTRGQQVTLSCSPISGHRSVSWYQQTPGQGLQFLFEYFSETQRNKGNFPGRFSGRQFSNSRSEMNVSTLELGDSALYLCASSLTRGGTGELFFGEGSRLTVL.

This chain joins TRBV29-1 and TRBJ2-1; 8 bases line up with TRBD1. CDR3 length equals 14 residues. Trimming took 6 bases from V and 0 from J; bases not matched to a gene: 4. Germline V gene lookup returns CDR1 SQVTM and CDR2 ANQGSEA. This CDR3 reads CSVGQGASYNEQFF. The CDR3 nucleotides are TGCAGCGTAGGCCAGGGGGCCTCCTACAATGAGCAGTTCTTC.

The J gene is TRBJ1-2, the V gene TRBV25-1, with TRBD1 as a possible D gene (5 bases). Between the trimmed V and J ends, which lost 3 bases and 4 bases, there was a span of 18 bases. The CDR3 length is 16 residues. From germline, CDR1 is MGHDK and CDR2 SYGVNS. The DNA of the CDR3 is TGTGCCAGCAGTGACCGTTGGGGCCAGGGCCCCTATGGCTACACCTTC. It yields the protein CASSDRWGQGPYGYTF.

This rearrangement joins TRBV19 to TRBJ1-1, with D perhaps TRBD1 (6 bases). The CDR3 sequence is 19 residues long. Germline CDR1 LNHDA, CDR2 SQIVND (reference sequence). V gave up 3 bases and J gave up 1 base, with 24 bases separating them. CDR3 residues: CASSIPNSGTPGSNTEAFF. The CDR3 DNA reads TGTGCCAGTAGTATCCCCAACTCCGGGACACCCGGGTCGAACACTGAAGCTTTCTTT.

CDR3 region: CASSLGGLAPYNEQFF. The CDR3 region has the DNA TGCGCCAGCAGCTTGGGCGGGCTAGCCCCCTACAATGAGCAGTTCTTC. V gene TRBV5-1 combines with J gene TRBJ2-1; a weak D match, TRBD2 (5 bases). Per germline, CDR1 SGHRS and CDR2 YFSETQ. CDR3 size: 16 residues. The germline V and J ends were trimmed by 0 bases and 2 bases, with 12 bases remaining between them.

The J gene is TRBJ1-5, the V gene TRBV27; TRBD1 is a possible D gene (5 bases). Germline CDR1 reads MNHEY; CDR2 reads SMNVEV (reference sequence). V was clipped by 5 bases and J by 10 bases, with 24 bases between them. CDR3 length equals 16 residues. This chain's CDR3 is CASSDGFRARQTPQHF. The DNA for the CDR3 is TGTGCCAGCAGTGATGGGTTCAGGGCCCGACAAACTCCCCAGCATTTT.

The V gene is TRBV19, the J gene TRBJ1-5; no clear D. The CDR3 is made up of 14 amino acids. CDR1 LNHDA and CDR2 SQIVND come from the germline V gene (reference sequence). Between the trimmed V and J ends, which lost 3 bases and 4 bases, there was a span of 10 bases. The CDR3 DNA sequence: TGTGCCAGTAGTATCGGTCTCGTTAATCAGCCCCAGCATTTT. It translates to CASSIGLVNQPQHF. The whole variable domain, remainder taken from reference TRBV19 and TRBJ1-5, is DGGITQSPKYLFRKEGQNVTLSCEQNLNHDAMYWYRQDPGQGLRLIYYSQIVNDFQKGDIAEGYSVSREKKESFPLTVTSAQKNPTAFYLCASSIGLVNQPQHFGDGTRLSIL.

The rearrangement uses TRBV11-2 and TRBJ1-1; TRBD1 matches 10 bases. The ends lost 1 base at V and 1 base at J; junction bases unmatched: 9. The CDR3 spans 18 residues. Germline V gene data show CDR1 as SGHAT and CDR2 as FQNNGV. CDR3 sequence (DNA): TGTGCCAGCAGCTTAGTTAGGACAGGGGGAGCAAAGAACACTGAAGCTTTCTTT. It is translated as CASSLVRTGGAKNTEAFF.

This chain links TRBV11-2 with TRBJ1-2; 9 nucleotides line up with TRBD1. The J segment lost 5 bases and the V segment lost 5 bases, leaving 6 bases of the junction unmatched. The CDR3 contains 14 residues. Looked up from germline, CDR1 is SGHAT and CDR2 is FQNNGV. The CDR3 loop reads CASSPGGQGYGYTF. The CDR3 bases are TGTGCCAGCAGCCCAGGGGGACAGGGATATGGCTACACCTTC.

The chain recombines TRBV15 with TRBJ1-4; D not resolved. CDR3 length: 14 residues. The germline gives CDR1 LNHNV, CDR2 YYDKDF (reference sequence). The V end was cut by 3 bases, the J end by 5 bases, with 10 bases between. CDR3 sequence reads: CATSRGGRNEKLFF. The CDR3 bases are TGTGCCACCAGCAGGGGAGGGCGAAATGAAAAACTGTTTTTT.

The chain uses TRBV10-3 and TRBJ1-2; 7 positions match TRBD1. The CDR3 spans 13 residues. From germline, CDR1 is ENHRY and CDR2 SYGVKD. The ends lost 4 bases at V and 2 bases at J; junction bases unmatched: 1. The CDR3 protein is CAISAGGNYGYTF. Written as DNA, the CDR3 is TGTGCCATCAGTGCAGGGGGGAACTATGGCTACACCTTC.

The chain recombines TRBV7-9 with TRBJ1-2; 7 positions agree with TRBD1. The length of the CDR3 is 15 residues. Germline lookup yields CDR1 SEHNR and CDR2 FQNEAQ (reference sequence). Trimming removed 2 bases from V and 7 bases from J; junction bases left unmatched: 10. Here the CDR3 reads CASSLTLGQLGGYTF. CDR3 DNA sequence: TGTGCCAGCAGCTTAACCCTGGGACAGCTGGGTGGCTACACCTTC. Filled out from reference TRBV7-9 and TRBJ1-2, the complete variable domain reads DTGVSQNPRHKITKRGQNVTFRCDPISEHNRLYWYRQTLGQGPEFLTYFQNEAQLEKSRLLSDRFSAERPKGSFSTLEIQRTEQGDSAMYLCASSLTLGQLGGYTFGSGTRLTVV.

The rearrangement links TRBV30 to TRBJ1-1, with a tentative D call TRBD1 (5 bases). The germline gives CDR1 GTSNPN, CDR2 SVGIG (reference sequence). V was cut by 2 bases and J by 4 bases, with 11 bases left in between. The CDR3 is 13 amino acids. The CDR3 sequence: CAWSQGMGTEAFF. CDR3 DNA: TGTGCCTGGAGTCAGGGTATGGGCACTGAAGCTTTCTTT. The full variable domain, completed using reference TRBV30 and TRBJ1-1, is SQTIHQWPATLVQPVGSPLSLECTVEGTSNPNLYWYRQAAGRGLQLLFYSVGIGQISSEVPQNLSASRPQDRQFILSSKKLLLSDSGFYLCAWSQGMGTEAFFGQGTRLTVV.

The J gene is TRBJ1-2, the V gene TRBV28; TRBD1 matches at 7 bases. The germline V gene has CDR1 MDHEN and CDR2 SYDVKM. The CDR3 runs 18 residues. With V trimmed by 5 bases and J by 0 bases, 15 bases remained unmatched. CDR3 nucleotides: TGTGCCAGCAGTAAGAAGAACAGGGGTCCAATAGCTAACTATGGCTACACCTTC. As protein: CASSKKNRGPIANYGYTF.

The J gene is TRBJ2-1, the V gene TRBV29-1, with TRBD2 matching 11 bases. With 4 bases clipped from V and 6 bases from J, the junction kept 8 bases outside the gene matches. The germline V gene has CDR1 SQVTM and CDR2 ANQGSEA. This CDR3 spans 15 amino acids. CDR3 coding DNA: TGCAGCGTTGGAAAAACTAGCGGGAGTAGCAATGAGCAGTTCTTC. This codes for CSVGKTSGSSNEQFF.

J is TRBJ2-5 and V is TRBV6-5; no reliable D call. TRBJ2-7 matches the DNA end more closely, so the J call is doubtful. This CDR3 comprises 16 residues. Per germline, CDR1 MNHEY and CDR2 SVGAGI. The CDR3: CASSYSSTYSYYEQYF. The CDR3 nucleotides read TGTGCCAGCAGTTACTCGAGTACGTACTCCTACTACGAGCAGTACTTC.

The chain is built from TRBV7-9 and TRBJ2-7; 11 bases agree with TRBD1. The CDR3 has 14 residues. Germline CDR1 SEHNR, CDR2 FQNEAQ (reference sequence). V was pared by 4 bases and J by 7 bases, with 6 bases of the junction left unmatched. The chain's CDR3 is CASSSGTGGGEQYF. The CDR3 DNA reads TGTGCCAGCAGCTCCGGGACAGGGGGAGGGGAGCAGTACTTC.

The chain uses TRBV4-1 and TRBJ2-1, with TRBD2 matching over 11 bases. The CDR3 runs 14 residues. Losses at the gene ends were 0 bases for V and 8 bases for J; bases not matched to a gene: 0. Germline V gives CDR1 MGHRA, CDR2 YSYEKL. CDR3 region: CASSQELAGDEQFF. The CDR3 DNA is TGCGCCAGCAGCCAAGAACTAGCGGGAGATGAGCAGTTCTTC.

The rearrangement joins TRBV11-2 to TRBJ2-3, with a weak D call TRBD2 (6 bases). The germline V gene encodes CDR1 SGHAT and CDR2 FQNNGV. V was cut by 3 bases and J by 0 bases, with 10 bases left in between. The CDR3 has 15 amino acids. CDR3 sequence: CASSLAGTSTDTQYF. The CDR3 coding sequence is TGTGCCAGCAGCTTGGCCGGGACTAGCACAGATACGCAGTATTTT.

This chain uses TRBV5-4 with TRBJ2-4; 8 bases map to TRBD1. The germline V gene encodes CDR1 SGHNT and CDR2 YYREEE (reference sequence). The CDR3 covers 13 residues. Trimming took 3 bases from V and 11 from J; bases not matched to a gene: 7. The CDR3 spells CASSSGDRILQYF. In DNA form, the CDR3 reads TGTGCCAGCAGCTCCGGGGACAGGATCCTTCAGTACTTC. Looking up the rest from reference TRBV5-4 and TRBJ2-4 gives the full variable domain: ETGVTQSPTHLIKTRGQQVTLRCSSQSGHNTVSWYQQALGQGPQFIFQYYREEENGRGNFPPRFSGLQFPNYSSELNVNALELDDSALYLCASSSGDRILQYFGAGTRLSVL.

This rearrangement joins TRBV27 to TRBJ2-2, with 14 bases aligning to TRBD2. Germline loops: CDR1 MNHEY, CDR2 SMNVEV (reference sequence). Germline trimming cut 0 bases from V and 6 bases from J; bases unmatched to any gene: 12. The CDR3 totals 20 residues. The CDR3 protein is CASSLSYARLAGGAPGELFF. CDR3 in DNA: TGTGCCAGCAGTTTATCGTATGCGAGACTAGCGGGAGGGGCTCCCGGGGAGCTGTTTTTT.

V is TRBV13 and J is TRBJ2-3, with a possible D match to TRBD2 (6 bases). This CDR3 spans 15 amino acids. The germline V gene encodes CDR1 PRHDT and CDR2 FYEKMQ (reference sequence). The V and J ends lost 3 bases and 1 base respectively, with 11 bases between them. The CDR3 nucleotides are TGTGCCAGCAGCTTCCGGGACTCCCGCACAGATACGCAGTATTTT. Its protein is CASSFRDSRTDTQYF.

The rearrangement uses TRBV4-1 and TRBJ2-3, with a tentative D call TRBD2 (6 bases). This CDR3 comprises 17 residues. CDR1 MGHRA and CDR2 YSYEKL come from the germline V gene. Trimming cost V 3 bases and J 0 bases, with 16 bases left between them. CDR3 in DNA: TGCGCCAGCAGCCAGGAAGGGACCAGCGGGAGCACAGATACGCAGTATTTT. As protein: CASSQEGTSGSTDTQYF.